This T cell receptor (beta chain) was found in a study of identical twins. Notes on the study in general: Zero-insertion analyses could be partly confounded by invariant MAIT and iNKT cells.

The CDR3 consists of 15 residues. Germline V gene data show CDR1 as SNHLY and CDR2 as FYNNEI. Losses at the gene ends were 8 bases for V and 0 bases for J; bases not matched to a gene: 6. There are a few counts of this clonotype. Its antigen remains unknown. TCRdb called the 5' RACE reads again in MiXCR, with one record for every CDR3 protein. The repertoire holds 450,000 or so distinct CDR3 sequences, with 14% as singletons. Everyone who gave samples was a healthy Caucasian. This sample also belongs to another study, concerning yellow fever vaccine responses in identical twins. Per that study: Reportedly, twins showed a vaccine T cell response that looked partly convergent and partly personalized.

Sequencing was carried out using CD4+ T cells sorted from blood. This chain connects TRBV2 to TRBJ2-2, with TRBD1 matching over 7 bases. The sequence came from a woman aged 18-29 years in good health. CDR3 bases: TGTGCCAGCGGCCCAGACAGGGCGAACACCGGGGAGCTGTTTTTT. Translating gives CASGPDRANTGELFF.